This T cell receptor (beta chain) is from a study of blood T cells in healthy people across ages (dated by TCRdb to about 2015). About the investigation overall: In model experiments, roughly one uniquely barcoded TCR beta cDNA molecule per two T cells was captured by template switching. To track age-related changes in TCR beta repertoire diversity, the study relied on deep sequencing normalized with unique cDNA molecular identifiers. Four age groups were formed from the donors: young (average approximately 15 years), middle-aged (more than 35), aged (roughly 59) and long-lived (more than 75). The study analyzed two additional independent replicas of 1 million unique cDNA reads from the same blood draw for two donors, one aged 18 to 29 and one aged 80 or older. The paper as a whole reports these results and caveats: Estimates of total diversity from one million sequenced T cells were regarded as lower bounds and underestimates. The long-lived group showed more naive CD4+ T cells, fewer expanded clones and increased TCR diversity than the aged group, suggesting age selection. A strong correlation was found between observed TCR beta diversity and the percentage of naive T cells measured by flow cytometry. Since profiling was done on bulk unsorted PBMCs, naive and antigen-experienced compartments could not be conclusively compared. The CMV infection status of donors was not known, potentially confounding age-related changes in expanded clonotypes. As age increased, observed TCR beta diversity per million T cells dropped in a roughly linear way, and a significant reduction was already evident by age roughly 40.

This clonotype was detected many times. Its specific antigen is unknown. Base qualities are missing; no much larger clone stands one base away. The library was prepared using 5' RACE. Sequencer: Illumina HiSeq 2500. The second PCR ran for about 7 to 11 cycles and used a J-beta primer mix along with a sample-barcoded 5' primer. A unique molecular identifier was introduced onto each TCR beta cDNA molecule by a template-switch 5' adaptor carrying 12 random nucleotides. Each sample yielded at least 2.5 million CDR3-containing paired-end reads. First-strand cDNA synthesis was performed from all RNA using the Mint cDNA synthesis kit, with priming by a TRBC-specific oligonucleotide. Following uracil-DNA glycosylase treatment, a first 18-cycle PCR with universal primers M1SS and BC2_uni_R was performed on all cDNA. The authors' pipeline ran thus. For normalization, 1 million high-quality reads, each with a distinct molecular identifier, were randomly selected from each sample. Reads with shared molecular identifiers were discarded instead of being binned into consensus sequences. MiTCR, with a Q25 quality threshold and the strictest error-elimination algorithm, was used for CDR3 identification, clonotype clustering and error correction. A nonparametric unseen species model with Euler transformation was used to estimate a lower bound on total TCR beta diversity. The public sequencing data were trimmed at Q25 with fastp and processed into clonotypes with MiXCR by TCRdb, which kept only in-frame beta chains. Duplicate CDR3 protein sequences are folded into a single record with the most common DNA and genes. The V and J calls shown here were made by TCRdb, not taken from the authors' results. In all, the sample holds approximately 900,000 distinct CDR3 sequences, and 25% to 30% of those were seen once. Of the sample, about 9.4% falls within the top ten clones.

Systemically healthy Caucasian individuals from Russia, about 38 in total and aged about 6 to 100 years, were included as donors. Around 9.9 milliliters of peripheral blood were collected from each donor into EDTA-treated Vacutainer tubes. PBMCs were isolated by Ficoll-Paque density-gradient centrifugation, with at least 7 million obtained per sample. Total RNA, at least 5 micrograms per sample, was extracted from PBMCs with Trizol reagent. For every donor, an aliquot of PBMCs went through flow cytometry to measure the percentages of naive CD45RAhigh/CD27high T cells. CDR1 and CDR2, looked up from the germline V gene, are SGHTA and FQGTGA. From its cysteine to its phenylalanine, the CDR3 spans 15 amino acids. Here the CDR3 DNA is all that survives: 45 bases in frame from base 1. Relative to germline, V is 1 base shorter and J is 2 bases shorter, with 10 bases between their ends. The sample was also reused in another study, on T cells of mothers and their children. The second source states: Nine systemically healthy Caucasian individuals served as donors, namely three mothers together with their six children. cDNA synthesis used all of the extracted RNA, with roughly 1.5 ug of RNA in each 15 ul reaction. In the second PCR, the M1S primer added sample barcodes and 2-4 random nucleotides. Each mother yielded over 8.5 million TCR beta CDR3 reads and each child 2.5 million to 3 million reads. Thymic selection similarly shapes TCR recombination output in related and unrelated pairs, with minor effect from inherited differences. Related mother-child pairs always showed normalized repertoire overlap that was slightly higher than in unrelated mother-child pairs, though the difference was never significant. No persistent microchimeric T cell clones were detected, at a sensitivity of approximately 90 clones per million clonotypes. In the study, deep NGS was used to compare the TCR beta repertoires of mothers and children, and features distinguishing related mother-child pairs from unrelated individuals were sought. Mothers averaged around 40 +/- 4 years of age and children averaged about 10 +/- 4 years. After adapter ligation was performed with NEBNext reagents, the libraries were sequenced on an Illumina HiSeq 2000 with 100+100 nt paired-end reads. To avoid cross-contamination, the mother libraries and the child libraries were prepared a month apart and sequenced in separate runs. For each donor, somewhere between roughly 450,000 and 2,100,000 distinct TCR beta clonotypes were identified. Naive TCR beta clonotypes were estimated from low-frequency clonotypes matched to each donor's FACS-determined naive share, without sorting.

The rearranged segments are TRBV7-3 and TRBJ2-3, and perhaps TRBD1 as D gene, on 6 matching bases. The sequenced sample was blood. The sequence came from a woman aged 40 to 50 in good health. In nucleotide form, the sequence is TGTGCCAGCAGCTTAATGGGGGCCTCCACAGATACGCAGTATTTT. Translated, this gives CASSLMGASTDTQYF.